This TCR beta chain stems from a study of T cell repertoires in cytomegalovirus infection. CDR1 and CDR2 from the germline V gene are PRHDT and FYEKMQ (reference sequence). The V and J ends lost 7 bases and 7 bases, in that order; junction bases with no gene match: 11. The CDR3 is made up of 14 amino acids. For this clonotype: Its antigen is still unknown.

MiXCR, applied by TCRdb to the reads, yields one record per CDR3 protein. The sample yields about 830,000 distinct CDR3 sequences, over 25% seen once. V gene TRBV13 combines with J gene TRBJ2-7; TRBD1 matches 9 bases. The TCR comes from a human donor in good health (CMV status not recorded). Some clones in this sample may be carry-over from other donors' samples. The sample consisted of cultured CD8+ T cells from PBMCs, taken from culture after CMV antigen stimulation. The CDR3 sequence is CASTRTGDLDEQYF. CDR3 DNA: TGTGCCAGCACCCGGACAGGGGACTTGGATGAGCAGTACTTC.